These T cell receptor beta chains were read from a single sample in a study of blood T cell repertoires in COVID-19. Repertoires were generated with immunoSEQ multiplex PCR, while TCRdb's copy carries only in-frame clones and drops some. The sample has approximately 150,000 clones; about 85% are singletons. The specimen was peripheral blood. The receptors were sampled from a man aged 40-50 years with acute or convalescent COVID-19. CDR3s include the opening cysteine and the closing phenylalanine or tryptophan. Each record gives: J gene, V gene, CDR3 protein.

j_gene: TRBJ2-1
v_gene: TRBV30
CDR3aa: CAWSVLRRVAYNEQFF

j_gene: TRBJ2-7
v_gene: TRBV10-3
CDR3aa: CAISGGSDRGGEQYF

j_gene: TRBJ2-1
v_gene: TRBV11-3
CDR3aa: CASSLDGEREQFF

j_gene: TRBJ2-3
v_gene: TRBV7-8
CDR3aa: CASSLRGVTDTQYF

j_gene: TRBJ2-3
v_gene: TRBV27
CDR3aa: CASSSARAPLQGGTQYF

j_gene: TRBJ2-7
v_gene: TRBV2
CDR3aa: CASSENGLREQYF

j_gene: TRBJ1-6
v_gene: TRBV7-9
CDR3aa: CAGSVGDNSPLHF

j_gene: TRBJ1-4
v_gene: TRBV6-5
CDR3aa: CASRRGGEKLFF

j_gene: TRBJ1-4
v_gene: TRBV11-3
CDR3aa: CASSPQYLQEKLFF

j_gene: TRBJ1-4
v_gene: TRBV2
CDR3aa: CASSGQGFGNEKLFF

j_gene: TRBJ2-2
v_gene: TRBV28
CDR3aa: CASSLWLNQGPVGELFF

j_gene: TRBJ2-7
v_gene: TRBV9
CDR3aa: CASSVSSGEQYF

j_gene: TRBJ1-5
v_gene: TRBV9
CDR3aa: CASSVGDTNQPQHF

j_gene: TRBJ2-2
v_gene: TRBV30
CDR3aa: CAWGRQGVNTGELFF

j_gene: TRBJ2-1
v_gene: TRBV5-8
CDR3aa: CASGLGLAGLGYNEQFF

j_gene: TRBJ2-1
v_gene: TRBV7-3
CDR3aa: CASSGAGGYNEQFF

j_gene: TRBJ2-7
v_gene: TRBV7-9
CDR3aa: CASSLVGQGVSLLSYEQYF

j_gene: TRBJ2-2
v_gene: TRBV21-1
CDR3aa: CASRSGGELFF

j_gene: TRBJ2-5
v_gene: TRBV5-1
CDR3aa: CASSLGDRPQETQYF

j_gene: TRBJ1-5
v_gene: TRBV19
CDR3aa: CASKDRAQQPQHF

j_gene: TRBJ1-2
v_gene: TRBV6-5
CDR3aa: CASGSTEGTYGYTF

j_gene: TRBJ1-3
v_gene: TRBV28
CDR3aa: CASSHQGNTIYF

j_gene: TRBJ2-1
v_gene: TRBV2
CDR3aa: CAYHDRDFNEQFF

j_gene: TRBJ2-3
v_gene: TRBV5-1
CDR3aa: CASNGGGTDTQYF

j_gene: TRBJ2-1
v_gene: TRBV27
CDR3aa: CASSSSGGSYNEQFF

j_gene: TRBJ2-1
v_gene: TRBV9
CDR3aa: CASSVRFSGGDNEQFF

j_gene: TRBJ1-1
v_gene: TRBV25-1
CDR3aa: CASSESGLLNTEAFF

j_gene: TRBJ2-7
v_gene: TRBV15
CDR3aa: CATSRPWTGVYEQYF

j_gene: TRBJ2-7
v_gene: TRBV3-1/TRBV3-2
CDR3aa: CASSQVIWSYEQYF

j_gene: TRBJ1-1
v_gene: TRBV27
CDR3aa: CASSTNRVTEAFF

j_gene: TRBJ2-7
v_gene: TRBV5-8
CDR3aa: CASSLRGQQYEQYF

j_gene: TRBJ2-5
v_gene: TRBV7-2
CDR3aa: CASSSGLFGTQYF

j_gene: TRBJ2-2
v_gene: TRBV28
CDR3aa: CASLKAGGADTGELFF

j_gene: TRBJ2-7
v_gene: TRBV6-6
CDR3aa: CASSYVLAGTYEQHF

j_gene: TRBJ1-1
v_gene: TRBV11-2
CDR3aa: CASSLDRGSTEAFF

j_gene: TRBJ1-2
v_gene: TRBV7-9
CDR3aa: CASRPPGHNYGYTF

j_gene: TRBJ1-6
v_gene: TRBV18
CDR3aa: CATHTGGLGSPLHF

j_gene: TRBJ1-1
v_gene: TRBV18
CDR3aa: CASHQGLRSEAFF

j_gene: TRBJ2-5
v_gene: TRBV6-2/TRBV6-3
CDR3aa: CASSGPQSAQYF

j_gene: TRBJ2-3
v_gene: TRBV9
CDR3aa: CASSVSIKPGLAGDTQYF

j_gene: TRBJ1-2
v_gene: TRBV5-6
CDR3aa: CASTSANYGYTF

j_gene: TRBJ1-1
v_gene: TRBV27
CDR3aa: CASSFAANTEAFF

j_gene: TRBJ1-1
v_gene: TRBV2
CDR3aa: CASSEDMGRVNTEAFF

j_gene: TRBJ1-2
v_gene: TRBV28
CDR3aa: CASGTGKEMGYTF

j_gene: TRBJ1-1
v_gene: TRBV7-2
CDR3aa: CASSLSGGTEAFF

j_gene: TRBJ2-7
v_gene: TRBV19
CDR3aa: CASSLRGGAFSYEQYF

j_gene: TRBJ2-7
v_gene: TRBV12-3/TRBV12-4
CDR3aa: CASSFGGTYEQYF

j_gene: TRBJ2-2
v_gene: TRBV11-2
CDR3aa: CASLRRRTGGAGDGGELFF

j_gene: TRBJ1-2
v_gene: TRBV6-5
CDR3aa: CASRDRGYGYTF

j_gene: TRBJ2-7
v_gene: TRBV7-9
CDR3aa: CASSSGLAGDHEQYF

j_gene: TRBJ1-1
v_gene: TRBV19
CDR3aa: CASSTGQRIFEAFF

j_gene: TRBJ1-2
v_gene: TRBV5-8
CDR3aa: CASSLIPGRRDYGYTF